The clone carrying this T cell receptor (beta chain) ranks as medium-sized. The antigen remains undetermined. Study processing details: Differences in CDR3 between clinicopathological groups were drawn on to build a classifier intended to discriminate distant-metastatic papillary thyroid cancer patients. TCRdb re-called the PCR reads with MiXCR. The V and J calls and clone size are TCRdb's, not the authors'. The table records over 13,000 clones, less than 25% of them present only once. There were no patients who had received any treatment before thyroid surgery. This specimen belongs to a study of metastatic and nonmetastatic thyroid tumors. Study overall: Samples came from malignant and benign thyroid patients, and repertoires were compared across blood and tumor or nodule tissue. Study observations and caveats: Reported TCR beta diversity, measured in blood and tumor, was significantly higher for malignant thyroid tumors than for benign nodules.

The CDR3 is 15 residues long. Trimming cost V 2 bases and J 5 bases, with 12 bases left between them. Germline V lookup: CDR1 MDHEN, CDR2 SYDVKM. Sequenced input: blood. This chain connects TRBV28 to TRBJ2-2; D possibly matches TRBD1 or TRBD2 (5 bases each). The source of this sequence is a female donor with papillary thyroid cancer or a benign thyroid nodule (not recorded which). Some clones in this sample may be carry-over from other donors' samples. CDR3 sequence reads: CASSLGFGGTGELFF. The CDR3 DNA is TGTGCCAGCAGTTTAGGGTTTGGGGGAACCGGGGAGCTGTTTTTT.